This TCR beta chain was found in a study of cytomegalovirus exposure and HLA in healthy donors. A remark on this clone: Its antigen is unknown.

The germline gives CDR1 MNHEY, CDR2 SMNVEV (reference sequence). This CDR3 has 14 amino acids. V lost 5 bases, J lost 4 bases, and 14 bases lay in between. Regarding the study as a whole: No immune exposure information besides CMV serostatus was available.

Nominal health characterized the donors when sampled, though unrecorded immune exposures were likely. Researchers ran the PCR with 60 Vbeta and 13 Jbeta primers. Assay: immunoSEQ multiplex PCR; the TCRdb copy retains only in-frame clones and omits some. Of 150,000 to 180,000 clones detected, roughly 72% appear once; the ten largest clones hold around 2.3%. The receptor's source is a man aged 25-45 years in good health and CMV-seronegative. The chain recombines TRBV27 with TRBJ2-5; D might be TRBD2 (5 bases). The sample was PBMCs. CDR3 coding DNA: TGTGCCAGCAGTGCAAGGGTTCGGGGAGAGACCCAGTACTTC. Amino acid sequence: CASSARVRGETQYF.